Below are 3 T cell receptor beta chains sequenced from a single sample in a study of blood T cell repertoires in COVID-19. The assay was immunoSEQ multiplex PCR, and TCRdb's table has in-frame clones only and misses some. The table has hundreds of thousands of clones, just under 90% seen once. Sequencing used PBMCs or T cells enriched from blood (not recorded which). The receptor source for this set is a man aged 25 to 40 who had recovered from COVID-19.

This rearrangement joins TRBV25-1 to TRBJ2-7; 10 bases fit TRBD2. The CDR3 is 14 amino acids. Trimming removed 8 bases from V and 4 bases from J; junction bases left unmatched: 8. Germline V lookup: CDR1 MGHDK, CDR2 SYGVNS. In DNA form, the CDR3 reads TGTGCCAGCGGAGCTAGCGGGAGCAGTTACGAGCAGTACTTC. The encoded protein is CASGASGSSYEQYF.

The genes are TRBV5-1 and TRBJ1-4; D is unclear. The CDR3 covers 15 residues. The germline V gene has CDR1 SGHRS and CDR2 YFSETQ. The V and J ends lost 3 bases and 6 bases respectively, with 15 bases between them. The DNA for the CDR3 is TGCGCCAGCAGCTCTGGAGCGGTAGTTTATGAAAAACTGTTTTTT. Residues: CASSSGAVVYEKLFF.

CDR3 loop: CASSSAGAGANVLTF. CDR3 DNA: TGTGCCAGCAGTTCAGCGGGGGCTGGGGCCAACGTCCTGACTTTC. The chain is built from TRBV27 and TRBJ2-6, with TRBD2 matching 8 bases. The CDR3 consists of 15 residues. Germline V CDR1 and CDR2: MNHEY, SMNVEV (reference sequence). V lost 4 bases and J lost 2; bases outside the gene matches: 1.